These T cell receptor beta chains were read from a single sample in a study of blood T cells in healthy people across ages. From the 5' RACE reads, TCRdb called clonotypes with MiXCR, one entry per CDR3 protein. Of some 1.4 million distinct CDR3 sequences listed, around 39% are singletons. The sequenced sample was blood. The receptors shown here come from a woman under 30 in good health. The CDR3 runs from the conserved cysteine through the conserved F or W. A D gene is named only where the DNA matches it firmly. The size entry is marked missing in some rows and otherwise reads once, few, many or a size class.

>-|TRBJ2-1|-|TRBV5-1
TGCGCCAGCAGCTTCCAGGGCGGGAACAATGAGCAGTTCTTC
CASSFQGGNNEQFF
>many|TRBJ2-7|-|TRBV7-2
TGTGCCAGCAGCTTAGGGGCTAGCGATGGGCGCGAGCAGTACTTC
CASSLGASDGREQYF
>many|TRBJ1-2|-|TRBV3-1
TGTGCCAGCTCGGGCAATGGCTACACCTTC
CASSGNGYTF
>few|TRBJ2-3|TRBD2|TRBV2
TGTGCCAGCAGTGGCCCTAGCGGGGTTATCATAGATACGCAGTATTTT
CASSGPSGVIIDTQYF
>few|TRBJ2-7|TRBD2|TRBV6-6
TGTGCCAGCAGTTACTTAAGCGGGGGATCCTACGAGCAGTACTTC
CASSYLSGGSYEQYF
>-|TRBJ2-7|-|TRBV9
TGTGCCAGCAGCGTAGCTGGCGGGGAATACAATGAGCAGTACTTC
CASSVAGGEYNEQYF
>few|TRBJ2-1|-|TRBV7-8
TGTGCCAGCAGCCCAAAGGGGGGTATCGATGAGCAGTTCTTC
CASSPKGGIDEQFF
>-|TRBJ1-2|-|TRBV6-6
TGTGCCAGCACCCCTTCGGACAGAGTCTATGGCTACACCTTC
CASTPSDRVYGYTF
>-|TRBJ1-2|-|TRBV10-3
TGTGCCATCAGTGAGGGACGGGGATATGGCTACACCTTC
CAISEGRGYGYTF
>few|TRBJ2-7|TRBD2|TRBV4-1
TGCGCCAGCAGCCTCTCGGGACTAGCGGATTACGAGCAGTACTTC
CASSLSGLADYEQYF
>-|TRBJ1-1|TRBD1|TRBV11-1
TGTGCCAGCTGCGAGGGACAGGGCACTGAAGCTTTCTTT
CASCEGQGTEAFF
>few|TRBJ2-7|-|TRBV3-1
TGTGCCAGCAGCCAAGAGTTAGTCGGCTACGAGCAGTACTTC
CASSQELVGYEQYF
>-|TRBJ1-2|TRBD1|TRBV20-1
TGCAGCGAAATCACAGGGGAAACGTCCTATGGCTACACCTTC
CSEITGETSYGYTF
>-|TRBJ2-7|-|TRBV7-2
TGTGCCAGCAGCCGCAGAGGTTCTGGCTACGAGCAGTACTTC
CASSRRGSGYEQYF
>few|TRBJ1-5|-|TRBV7-9
TGTGCCAGCAGCCGAGATTCTGGCGGGGGACAGCCCCAGCATTTT
CASSRDSGGGQPQHF
>few|TRBJ1-2|TRBD1|TRBV29-1
TGCAGCACCCGGGACAGGGATGGCTACACCTTC
CSTRDRDGYTF
>few|TRBJ2-7|TRBD1|TRBV5-1
TGCGCCAGCAGCTTGGAAAACACGGGACAGGGGCCCTACGAGCAGTACTTC
CASSLENTGQGPYEQYF
>-|TRBJ2-6|-|TRBV18
TGTGCCAGCTCACCATATAGAGTTGGGGCCAACGTCCTGACTTTC
CASSPYRVGANVLTF
>-|TRBJ1-5|-|TRBV12-5
TGTGCTAGTGGTTTGGGGGGACAGCCCCAGCATTTT
CASGLGGQPQHF
>few|TRBJ1-4|-|TRBV6-5
TGTGCCAGCAGTCGTGGGGGACTTAATGAAAAACTGTTTTTT
CASSRGGLNEKLFF
>-|TRBJ2-3|TRBD1|TRBV20-1
TGCAGGGGCGGGACAGGGCCAGATACGCAGTATTTT
CRGGTGPDTQYF
>-|TRBJ1-1|TRBD1|TRBV5-1
TGCGCCAGCCGCCGGGACAGAGTCCATGAAGACACTGAAGCTTTCTTT
CASRRDRVHEDTEAFF
>-|TRBJ2-4|TRBD2|TRBV27
TGTGCCAGCAGTTTACGGGGACTAGCGGGGGGAACCAGCAAAAACATTCAGTACTTC
CASSLRGLAGGTSKNIQYF
>once|TRBJ1-2|TRBD1|TRBV20-1
TGCAGTGCTGTCCCAGGGGGGGTTTCTCGTGGCTACACCTTC
CSAVPGGVSRGYTF
>-|TRBJ1-4|-|TRBV20-1
TGCAGTGCTATATGGGACCATTCGGAAAAACTGTTTTTT
CSAIWDHSEKLFF
>-|TRBJ2-7|TRBD2|TRBV11-2
TGTGCCAGCAGCTTAAATTCCGGGACTAGCGGGAGCGGCGAGCAGTACTTC
CASSLNSGTSGSGEQYF
>few|TRBJ1-1|-|TRBV18
TGTGCCAGCTCACCACGAACAGCCGGGTCCACTGAAGCTTTCTTT
CASSPRTAGSTEAFF
>few|TRBJ1-2|-|TRBV6-5
TGTGCCAGCAGGGCCGGGGTTAACTATGGCTACACCTTC
CASRAGVNYGYTF
>few|TRBJ2-7|-|TRBV4-1
TGCGCCAGCAGCCATCTTAACCGGACAAAGTACGAGCAGTACTTC
CASSHLNRTKYEQYF
>-|TRBJ2-1|-|TRBV2
TGTGCCGTCGGCGAGGAGACCCAGTTCTTC
CAVGEETQFF
>few|TRBJ1-4|-|TRBV10-3
TGTGCCATCAGTGAGTCGGAGGATGGGAAAAAACTGTTTTTT
CAISESEDGKKLFF
>few|TRBJ2-7|-|TRBV7-2
TGTGCCAGCGAAGCCAGGGGACTTCACGAGCAGTACTTC
CASEARGLHEQYF
>-|TRBJ1-1|-|TRBV7-2
TGTGCCAGCAGCCCTGGACTCAGAGGCACTGAAGCTTTCTTT
CASSPGLRGTEAFF
>few|TRBJ2-3|TRBD2|TRBV5-1
TGCGCCAGCAGCTTTACTAGCGCAGGCACAGATACGCAGTATTTT
CASSFTSAGTDTQYF
>few|TRBJ2-7|-|TRBV6-5
TGTGCCAGCAGTTATTCGACTTACTCCTACGAGCAGTACTTC
CASSYSTYSYEQYF
>-|TRBJ2-1|-|TRBV9
TGTGCCAGCAGCGTCACGGGGACGACTTACAATGAGCAGTTCTTC
CASSVTGTTYNEQFF
>-|TRBJ2-7|TRBD2|TRBV9
TGTGCCAGCAGCGTTGCGGGGGAGACCTACGAGCAGTACTTC
CASSVAGETYEQYF
>few|TRBJ2-5|-|TRBV6-2/TRBV6-3
TGTGCCAGCAGTTCAGAAGAAGAGACCCAGTACTTC
CASSSEEETQYF
>-|TRBJ1-1|-|TRBV9
TGTGCCAGCAGCCCGCACCGGGGGAGTGGGACTGAAGCTTTCTTT
CASSPHRGSGTEAFF
>-|TRBJ2-5|TRBD1|TRBV12-3/TRBV12-4
TGTGCCAGCAGTCCAAGGGGACAGATACTACAAGAGACCCAGTACTTC
CASSPRGQILQETQYF
>-|TRBJ1-1|TRBD1|TRBV2
TGTGCCAGCATCATCCAGGGGGGGAACACTGAAGCTTTCTTT
CASIIQGGNTEAFF
>few|TRBJ2-3|-|TRBV2
TGTGCCAGCAGGGGAGAGGGGAGTAGAACAGATACGCAGTATTTT
CASRGEGSRTDTQYF
>few|TRBJ2-1|-|TRBV5-6
TGTGCCAGCAGCGTGGCGGAGGGATACAATGAGCAGTTCTTC
CASSVAEGYNEQFF
>few|TRBJ2-3|-|TRBV24-1
TGTGCCACCAGTACCGGCGGGGCTAGCACAGATACGCAGTATTTT
CATSTGGASTDTQYF